The text below deals with one T cell receptor (beta chain). This may come from a read error, since a much larger clone is one base off. Likely a read error: the CDR3 ends without its conserved phenylalanine or tryptophan. This CDR3 spans 14 amino acids. V lost 4 bases to trimming and J lost 4 bases, with 13 bases between them. Germline V gene sequence: CDR1 SQVTM, CDR2 ANQGSEA. This sample is part of a study of T-cell reconstitution after alpha-beta-depleted transplantation in children. Unique molecular identifiers tagged the TCRbeta library. TCRdb fed the PCR reads into MiXCR, producing one record per CDR3 protein. The table lists more than 550,000 distinct CDR3 sequences, roughly a tenth of them singletons.

The sequence was collected from a human donor who donated a stem cell graft to a child with acute myeloid leukemia. The rearrangement joins TRBV29-1 to TRBJ1-4, with D unresolved. Here the sequenced sample was PBMCs from the stem cell graft donor, taken from the stem cell graft. CDR3 coding DNA: TGCAGCGTTGGAGTTGGCAGCAATAATGAAAAACTGTTTTCT. Encoded protein: CSVGVGSNNEKLFS.